Below are 18 T cell receptor beta chains sequenced from a single sample in a study of cytomegalovirus exposure and HLA in healthy donors (dated by TCRdb to the late 2010s). The library relied on the immunoSEQ multiplex PCR assay. The multiplex PCR relied on a mix of 60 forward primers for TCR Vbeta segments and 13 reverse primers for TCR Jbeta segments. TCRdb provides this immuneACCESS table in a form limited to in-frame rearrangements. Some clones are lacking; in checked studies, under half of them reflect an unresolved V gene, and why the rest are absent is not known. This sample comprises under 150,000 clones, over 60% of them detected only once. The top ten clones comprise approximately 0.86% of the sample. Sample: PBMCs. These TCRs come from a woman aged 60 to 75 in good health and CMV-seronegative.

The genes are TRBV15 and TRBJ2-5; D perhaps matches TRBD1 (7 bases). This CDR3 spans 17 amino acids. Germline loops: CDR1 LNHNV, CDR2 YYDKDF (reference sequence). V was cut by 1 base and J by 5 bases, with 20 bases left in between. CDR3 protein: CATSRGPRSGGRETQYF. CDR3 DNA: TGTGCCACCAGCAGAGGACCCCGTTCAGGGGGGAGGGAGACCCAGTACTTC.

The chain carries TRBV15 and TRBJ2-5, with 14 positions matching TRBD2. The V segment lost 1 base and the J segment 5 bases; nucleotides outside the gene matches: 6. The germline V gene encodes CDR1 LNHNV and CDR2 YYDKDF (reference sequence). This CDR3 contains 17 residues. This CDR3 reads CATSRGGTSGRHETQYF. The CDR3 coding sequence is TGTGCCACCAGCAGAGGAGGGACTAGCGGGAGACACGAGACCCAGTACTTC.

The chain couples TRBV28 to TRBJ1-5, with D tentatively TRBD1 (5 bases). Germline V CDR1 and CDR2: MDHEN, SYDVKM. The CDR3 runs to 17 residues. V was clipped by 5 bases and J by 0 bases, with 17 bases between them. CDR3 sequence reads: CASSPPGGLLSNQPQHF. Written as DNA, the CDR3 is TGTGCCAGCAGTCCCCCCGGGGGACTTCTTAGCAATCAGCCCCAGCATTTT. Variable domain in full (rest from reference TRBV28 and TRBJ1-5): DVKVTQSSRYLVKRTGEKVFLECVQDMDHENMFWYRQDPGLGLRLIYFSYDVKMKEKGDIPEGYSVSREKKERFSLILESASTNQTSMYLCASSPPGGLLSNQPQHFGDGTRLSIL.

The V and J genes are TRBV19 and TRBJ2-7, with D perhaps TRBD1 (6 bases). The CDR3 spans 13 residues. The germline V and J ends were trimmed by 4 bases and 5 bases, with 12 bases remaining between them. Germline V CDR1 and CDR2: LNHDA, SQIVND (reference sequence). The CDR3 DNA reads TGTGCCAGTAGTAACAGGGCTGGGGACGAGCAGTACTTC. Encoded protein: CASSNRAGDEQYF. The full variable domain, in which reference TRBV19 and TRBJ2-7 provide the parts outside the CDR3, is DGGITQSPKYLFRKEGQNVTLSCEQNLNHDAMYWYRQDPGQGLRLIYYSQIVNDFQKGDIAEGYSVSREKKESFPLTVTSAQKNPTAFYLCASSNRAGDEQYFGPGTRLTVT.

The chain is built from TRBV2 and TRBJ1-2; 10 bases match TRBD1. V trimming: 3 bases; J trimming: 6 bases; junction bases outside the gene matches: 10. CDR1 is SNHLY, CDR2 FYNNEI, per germline. CDR3 length: 16 amino acids. The CDR3 DNA sequence: TGTGCCAGCAGTGACCCCGGGGACAGGGGAATTGATGGCTACACCTTC. Translated: CASSDPGDRGIDGYTF.

The chain couples TRBV7-6 to TRBJ2-2; unclear D gene. Trimming shortened V by 5 bases and J by 4 bases, and 8 bases separated the two germline ends. The CDR3 has 13 amino acids. CDR1 and CDR2 from the germline V gene are SGHVS and FNYEAQ. The CDR3 protein is CASSETRTGELFF. CDR3 nucleotides: TGTGCCAGCAGCGAAACACGCACCGGGGAGCTGTTTTTT.

The gene calls are TRBV10-3 and TRBJ1-1; 9 positions match TRBD1. The J segment lost 1 base and the V segment lost 3 bases, leaving 3 bases of the junction unmatched. Germline V lookup: CDR1 ENHRY, CDR2 SYGVKD. The CDR3 totals 15 residues. The CDR3 region is CAISEEQGANTEAFF. The DNA for the CDR3 is TGTGCCATCAGTGAAGAACAGGGGGCGAACACTGAAGCTTTCTTT.

This chain uses TRBV5-1 with TRBJ2-7; 12 positions agree with TRBD2. The CDR3 spans 15 residues. The V gene end was trimmed by 6 bases and the J gene end by 2 bases; junction bases not matched to a gene: 6. Germline V gene data show CDR1 as SGHRS and CDR2 as YFSETQ. CDR3 in amino acids: CASTQLAGGPYEQYF. CDR3 nucleotides: TGCGCCAGCACCCAACTAGCGGGAGGTCCCTACGAGCAGTACTTC.

This clone was recorded a few times. The chain couples TRBV19 to TRBJ2-6; TRBD2 is a possible D gene (7 bases). The CDR3 loop spans 18 amino acids. Trimming took 5 bases from V and 0 from J, leaving 17 bases between them. CDR1 is LNHDA and CDR2 is SQIVND in the germline V gene (reference sequence). CDR3 region: CASSWGGQVYSGANVLTF. In DNA, the CDR3 is TGTGCCAGTAGTTGGGGGGGGCAGGTTTACTCTGGGGCCAACGTCCTGACTTTC.

This chain uses TRBV2 with TRBJ1-2; the D is unclear. The CDR3 totals 12 residues. V dropped 5 bases and J dropped 0 bases, with 4 bases sitting between them. From germline, CDR1 is SNHLY and CDR2 FYNNEI. CDR3: CASSSTNYGYTF. Written as DNA, the CDR3 is TGTGCCAGCAGTTCTACTAACTATGGCTACACCTTC.

The chain couples TRBV5-4 to TRBJ1-5, with a possible D match to TRBD1 (5 bases). Germline V gives CDR1 SGHNT, CDR2 YYREEE (reference sequence). This CDR3 is 13 amino acids long. Trimming cost V 4 bases and J 7 bases, with 12 bases left between them. CDR3 in DNA: TGTGCCAGCAGCCCGGGGGGGGACCAGCCCCAGCATTTT. Translation: CASSPGGDQPQHF.

On this clone: The sample carries other DNA sequences with the same CDR3. This chain joins TRBV7-9 and TRBJ1-3; 7 positions agree with TRBD1. Trimming removed 3 bases from V and 0 bases from J; junction bases left unmatched: 2. The CDR3 contains 15 residues. The germline CDR1 and CDR2 sequences are SEHNR and FQNEAQ (reference sequence). The CDR3 region has the DNA TGTGCCAGCAGCTTCAGGGGGTCCTCTGGAAACACCATATATTTT. It codes for CASSFRGSSGNTIYF.

This chain uses TRBV2 with TRBJ2-7; tentatively, D is TRBD1 (5 bases). Germline values: CDR1 SNHLY, CDR2 FYNNEI. The CDR3 has 15 amino acids. The germline V and J ends were trimmed by 0 bases and 1 base, with 10 bases remaining between them. CDR3 nucleotides: TGTGCCAGCAGTGAAGCAGGGGCAAGTTCCTACGAGCAGTACTTC. This translates into CASSEAGASSYEQYF.

The chain uses TRBV15 and TRBJ2-2; 7 bases line up with TRBD2. The CDR3 is 18 amino acids. Germline V CDR1 and CDR2: LNHNV, YYDKDF (reference sequence). Germline trimming cut 0 bases from V and 0 bases from J; bases unmatched to any gene: 7. CDR3 loop: CATSRDLAGVANTGELFF. Here the CDR3 DNA reads TGTGCCACCAGCAGAGATCTGGCGGGGGTCGCGAACACCGGGGAGCTGTTTTTT.

The chain links TRBV4-1 to TRBJ1-5; the D is unclear. The CDR3 runs 14 residues. Germline assignment: CDR1 MGHRA and CDR2 YSYEKL. Trimming stripped 0 bases from V and 1 base from J, with 4 bases between. The CDR3 here is CASSQDLSNQPQHF. CDR3 sequence (DNA): TGCGCCAGCAGCCAAGATCTAAGCAATCAGCCCCAGCATTTT.

This clone was counted between two and nine times. The chain couples TRBV7-8 to TRBJ2-2; 12 bases fit TRBD2. J gave up 4 bases and V 7 bases, and 16 bases lay outside the gene matches. Per the germline V gene, CDR1 is SGHVS and CDR2 is FQNEAQ. This CDR3 is built from 19 residues. The CDR3: CASNQPGGLAGGFTGELFF. CDR3 sequence (DNA): TGTGCCAGCAATCAGCCGGGGGGGCTAGCGGGAGGGTTCACCGGGGAGCTGTTTTTT.

The V call is TRBV9, the J call TRBJ2-1; 9 nucleotides match TRBD1. The CDR3 consists of 17 residues. CDR1 and CDR2 (germline): SGDLS, YYNGEE. V shed 0 bases and J 4 bases; nucleotides not matched to a gene: 8. CDR3 bases: TGTGCCAGCAGCGTAGGGCGGTGGGGACAGGGTTACAATGAGCAGTTCTTC. This encodes CASSVGRWGQGYNEQFF.

The chain links TRBV4-1 to TRBJ2-4, with D perhaps TRBD2 (6 bases). The CDR3 runs 17 residues. The germline CDR1 and CDR2 sequences are MGHRA and YSYEKL. Trimming stripped 4 bases from V and 3 bases from J, with 19 bases between. Here the CDR3 reads CASSPPRGEEGKNIQYF. The CDR3 DNA is TGCGCCAGCAGCCCGCCCCGCGGGGAGGAGGGCAAAAACATTCAGTACTTC.